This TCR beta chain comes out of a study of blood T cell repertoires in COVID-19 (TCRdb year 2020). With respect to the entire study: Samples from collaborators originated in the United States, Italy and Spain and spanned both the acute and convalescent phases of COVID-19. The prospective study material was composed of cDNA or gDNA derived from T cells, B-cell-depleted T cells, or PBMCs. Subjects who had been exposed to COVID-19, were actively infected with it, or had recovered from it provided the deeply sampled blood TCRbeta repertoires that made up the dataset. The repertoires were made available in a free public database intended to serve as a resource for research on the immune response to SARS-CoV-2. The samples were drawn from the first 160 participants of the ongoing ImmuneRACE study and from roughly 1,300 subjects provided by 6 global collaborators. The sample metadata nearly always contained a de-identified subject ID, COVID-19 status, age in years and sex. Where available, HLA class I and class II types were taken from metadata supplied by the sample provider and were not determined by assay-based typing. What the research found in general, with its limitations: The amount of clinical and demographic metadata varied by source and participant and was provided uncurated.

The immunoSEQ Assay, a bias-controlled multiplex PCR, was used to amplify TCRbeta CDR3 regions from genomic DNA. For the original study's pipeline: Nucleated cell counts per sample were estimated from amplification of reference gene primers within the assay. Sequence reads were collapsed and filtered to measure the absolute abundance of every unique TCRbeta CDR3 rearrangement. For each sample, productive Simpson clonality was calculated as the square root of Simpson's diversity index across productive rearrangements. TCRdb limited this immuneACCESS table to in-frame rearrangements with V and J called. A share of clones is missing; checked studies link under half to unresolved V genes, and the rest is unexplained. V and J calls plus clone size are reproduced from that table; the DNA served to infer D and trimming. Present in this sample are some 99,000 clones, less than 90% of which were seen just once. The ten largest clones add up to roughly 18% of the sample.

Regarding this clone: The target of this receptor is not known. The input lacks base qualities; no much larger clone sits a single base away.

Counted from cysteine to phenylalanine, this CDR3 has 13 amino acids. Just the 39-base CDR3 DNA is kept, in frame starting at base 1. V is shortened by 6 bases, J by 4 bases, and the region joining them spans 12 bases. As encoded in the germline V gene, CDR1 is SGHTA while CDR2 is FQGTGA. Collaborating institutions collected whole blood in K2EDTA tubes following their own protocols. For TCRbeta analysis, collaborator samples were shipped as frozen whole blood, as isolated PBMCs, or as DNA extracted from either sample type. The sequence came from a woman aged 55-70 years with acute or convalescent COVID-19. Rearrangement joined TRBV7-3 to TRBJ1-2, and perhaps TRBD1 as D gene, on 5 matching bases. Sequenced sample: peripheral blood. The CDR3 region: CASSRTYGYGYTF. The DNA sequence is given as TGTGCCAGCAGTCGGACATACGGCTATGGCTACACCTTC.